The entry below gives a single T cell receptor beta chain sequence along with its context. This entry comes from a study of blood T cell repertoires in COVID-19. Using immunoSEQ multiplex PCR, the repertoire was profiled, and TCRdb retains in-frame clones only, with some absent. The table has about 240,000 clones, about 70% seen once. The CDR3 totals 16 residues. V and J are TRBV21-1 and TRBJ2-7; no check of the table's D call, TRBD1, against the DNA was made. TRBV21-1 is termed a pseudogene. Input material: peripheral blood. The clonotype was recovered from a woman aged 80 or older with acute or convalescent COVID-19. The CDR3 DNA is TGTGCCAGCAGCAACACCACACCCTCCCAGACATACGAGCAGTACTTC. Residues: CASSNTTPSQTYEQYF.